The next 12 T cell receptor beta chains were all read from a single sample in a study of T cell responses to AZD1222 COVID-19 vaccine (dated by TCRdb to the early 2020s). The time point label, as the study defines it: about 28 days (+/-7) after the second vaccine dose. The library was built by means of the immunoSEQ multiplex PCR assay. TCRdb mirrors the immuneACCESS table, restricted to in-frame sequences. Some clones are absent from its copies; in checked studies, under half trace to an unresolved V gene, and the reason for the others is unknown. The sample yields about 19,000 clones; approximately 80% were counted once. The top ten clonotypes cover roughly 21% of the sample. Specimen: peripheral blood, collected 28 days after the second AZD1222 dose. All receptors come from an adult who received the AZD1222 COVID-19 vaccine.

The chain uses TRBV12-3 or TRBV12-4 and TRBJ1-5, with D unclear. CDR3 length: 13 residues. The V end was cut by 3 bases, the J end by 10 bases, with 13 bases between. In DNA form, the CDR3 reads TGTGCCAGCAGTTTGGCAGCCCGGACCCCCCAGCATTTT. It translates to CASSLAARTPQHF.

The chain couples TRBV10-2 to TRBJ2-2, with TRBD2 matching over 9 bases. The germline V gene encodes CDR1 WSHSY and CDR2 SAAADI. The CDR3 sequence is 15 residues long. The V gene end was trimmed by 7 bases and the J gene end by 5 bases; junction bases not matched to a gene: 8. DNA for the CDR3: TGCGCCAGCAAGCGCGGGGGGGCCCGGACCGGGGAGCTGTTTTTT. Protein: CASKRGGARTGELFF.

V gene TRBV6-1 combines with J gene TRBJ2-3; a weak D match, TRBD2 (6 bases). Germline loops: CDR1 MNHNS, CDR2 SASEGT. With 0 bases removed from V and 0 bases from J, the gap between germline ends came to 7 bases. The CDR3 contains 15 residues. The CDR3 DNA reads as TGTGCCAGCAGTGAAGCGGCGGGAAGCACAGATACGCAGTATTTT. This gives the protein CASSEAAGSTDTQYF.

V gene TRBV2 combines with J gene TRBJ2-3; 8 nucleotides line up with TRBD1. The CDR3 has 15 amino acids. Germline trimming cut 2 bases from V and 6 bases from J; bases unmatched to any gene: 7. The germline V gene encodes CDR1 SNHLY and CDR2 FYNNEI. The CDR3 spells CASSEPDRVADTQYF. Written as DNA, the CDR3 is TGTGCCAGCAGTGAACCGGACAGGGTGGCGGATACGCAGTATTTT.

This chain uses TRBV5-5 with TRBJ2-1; D remains unclear. The V and J ends lost 1 base and 0 bases respectively, with 8 bases between them. Germline CDR1 SGHKS, CDR2 YYEKEE (reference sequence). The CDR3 contains 15 residues. The CDR3 loop is CASSLKRGSYNEQFF. The CDR3 DNA is TGTGCCAGCAGCTTGAAACGAGGCTCCTACAATGAGCAGTTCTTC.

In its sample, this clone was seen once. The chain joins TRBV9 to TRBJ1-4; D possibly corresponds to TRBD1 (6 bases). CDR3 length equals 15 residues. Trimming cost V 0 bases and J 6 bases, with 12 bases left between them. Germline-derived CDR1 and CDR2 are SGDLS and YYNGEE. CDR3 in DNA: TGTGCCAGCAGCGTAGCTACGACAGGCGATGAAAAACTGTTTTTT. This sequence encodes CASSVATTGDEKLFF.

This clone was counted a few times. The chain uses TRBV6-1 and TRBJ2-1; D remains ambiguous. The CDR3 contains 16 residues. From germline, CDR1 is MNHNS and CDR2 SASEGT. Trimming took off 1 base at V and 8 bases at J, with 18 bases between the two ends. CDR3 residues: CASSEDPHRFIDEQFF. As DNA, the CDR3 is TGTGCCAGCAGTGAAGACCCCCATCGGTTTATCGATGAGCAGTTCTTC.

This clone was counted only a few times. The chain is built from TRBV28 and TRBJ2-7, with 15 bases identical to TRBD2. Losses at the gene ends were 5 bases for V and 1 base for J; bases not matched to a gene: 9. Germline V gene lookup returns CDR1 MDHEN and CDR2 SYDVKM. The CDR3 has 18 amino acids. CDR3 protein: CASSGGGLAGGPSYEQYF. The CDR3 DNA is TGTGCCAGCAGTGGGGGAGGACTAGCGGGAGGGCCTTCCTACGAGCAGTACTTC.

V usage is TRBV6-1 and J usage is TRBJ1-5; D unclear. Germline values: CDR1 MNHNS, CDR2 SASEGT. V was shortened by 3 bases and J by 7 bases, with 10 bases between the two germline ends. This CDR3 is built from 13 residues. CDR3 DNA: TGTGCCAGCAGTGACACTATTGGACAGCCCCAGCATTTT. It encodes CASSDTIGQPQHF.

The chain links TRBV5-4 to TRBJ2-3, with 7 bases matching TRBD1. The CDR3 covers 15 residues. Trimming took 0 bases from V and 1 from J; bases not matched to a gene: 2. Germline CDR1 is SGHNT and CDR2 is YYREEE (reference sequence). CDR3 nucleotide sequence: TGTGCCAGCAGCTTGGGCGGACAGGGCACAGATACGCAGTATTTT. Residues: CASSLGGQGTDTQYF.

J is TRBJ2-1 and V is TRBV12-3 or TRBV12-4; 13 bases match TRBD2. The junction had 3 bases not matched to a gene; V was cut back by 4 bases and J by 12 bases. The CDR3 loop spans 13 amino acids. Here the CDR3 DNA reads TGTGCCAGCAGTTGGACTAGCGGGAGAGGGCAGTTCTTC. It is translated as CASSWTSGRGQFF.

This clone showed up just a few times. CDR3 in DNA: TGCGCCAGCAGCCAAGACGGGGGGATCCCTGAAGCTTTCTTT. Its translation: CASSQDGGIPEAFF. The chain joins TRBV4-1 to TRBJ1-1; weak D call: TRBD1 (5 bases). V lost 0 bases and J lost 6, with 11 bases in between. The CDR3 is 14 amino acids. Germline lookup yields CDR1 MGHRA and CDR2 YSYEKL.